The T cell receptor beta chain described here comes from a study of blood T cell repertoires in COVID-19. Looking at the study overall: From T cells, B-cell-depleted T cells, or PBMCs came the material, which was cDNA or gDNA.

Those who participated ranged in age from roughly 18 to 89 years and resided in about two dozen US areas. Donors were grouped by their self-reported clinical history. In the study's own analysis: The assay estimated nucleated cells by amplifying reference gene primers. Method: immunoSEQ multiplex PCR; TCRdb's copy keeps in-frame clones and lacks some. V and J calls and clone size are given by that table; D and trimming were obtained from the DNA. This table has roughly 280,000 clones, 80% to 90% appearing once. The V gene lost 3 bases and the J gene lost 4 bases, with 12 bases spanning the gap. CDR3 length: 14 amino acids. Germline lookup yields CDR1 MDHEN and CDR2 SYDVKM.

Source material: PBMCs or T cells enriched from blood (not recorded which). The receptor was derived from a woman in her thirties with acute COVID-19. V gene TRBV28 combines with J gene TRBJ1-1; D perhaps matches TRBD1 (6 bases). This CDR3 reads CASSLPTGPTEAFF. CDR3 coding DNA: TGTGCCAGCAGTTTGCCAACAGGGCCCACTGAAGCTTTCTTT.